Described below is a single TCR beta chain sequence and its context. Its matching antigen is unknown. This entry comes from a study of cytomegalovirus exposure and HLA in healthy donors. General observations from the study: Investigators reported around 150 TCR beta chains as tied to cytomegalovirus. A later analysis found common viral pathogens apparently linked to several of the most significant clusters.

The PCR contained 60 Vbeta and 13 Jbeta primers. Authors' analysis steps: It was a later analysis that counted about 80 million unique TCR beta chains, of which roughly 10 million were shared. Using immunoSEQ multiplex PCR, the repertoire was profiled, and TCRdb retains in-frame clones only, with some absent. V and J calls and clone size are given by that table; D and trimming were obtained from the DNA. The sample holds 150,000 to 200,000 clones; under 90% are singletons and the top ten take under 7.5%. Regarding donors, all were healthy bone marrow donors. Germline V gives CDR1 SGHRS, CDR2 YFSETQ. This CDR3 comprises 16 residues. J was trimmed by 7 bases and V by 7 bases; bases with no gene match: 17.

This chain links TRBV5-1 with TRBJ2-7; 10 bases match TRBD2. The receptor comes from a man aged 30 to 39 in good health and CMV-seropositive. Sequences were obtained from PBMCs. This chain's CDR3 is CASRTASGRGGGEQYF. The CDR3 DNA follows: TGCGCCAGCCGGACGGCTAGCGGGAGAGGGGGTGGAGAGCAGTACTTC.